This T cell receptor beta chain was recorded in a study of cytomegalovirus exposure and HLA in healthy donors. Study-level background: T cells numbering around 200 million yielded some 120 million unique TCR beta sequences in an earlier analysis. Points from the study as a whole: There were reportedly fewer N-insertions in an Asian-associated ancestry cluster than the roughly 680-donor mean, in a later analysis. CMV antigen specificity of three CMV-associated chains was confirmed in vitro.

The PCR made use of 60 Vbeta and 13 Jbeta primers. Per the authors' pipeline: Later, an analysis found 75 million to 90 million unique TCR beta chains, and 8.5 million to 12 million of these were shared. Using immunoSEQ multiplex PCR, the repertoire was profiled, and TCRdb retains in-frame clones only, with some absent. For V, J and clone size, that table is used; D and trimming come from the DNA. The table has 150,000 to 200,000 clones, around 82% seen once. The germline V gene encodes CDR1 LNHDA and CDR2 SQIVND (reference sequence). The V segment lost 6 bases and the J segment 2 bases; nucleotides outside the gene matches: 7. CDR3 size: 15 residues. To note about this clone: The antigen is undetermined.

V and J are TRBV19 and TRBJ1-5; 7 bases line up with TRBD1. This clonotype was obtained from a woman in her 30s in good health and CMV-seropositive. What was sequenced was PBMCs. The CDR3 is CASRRRGTGNQPQHF. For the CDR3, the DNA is TGTGCCAGTAGACGCAGGGGGACTGGCAATCAGCCCCAGCATTTT.